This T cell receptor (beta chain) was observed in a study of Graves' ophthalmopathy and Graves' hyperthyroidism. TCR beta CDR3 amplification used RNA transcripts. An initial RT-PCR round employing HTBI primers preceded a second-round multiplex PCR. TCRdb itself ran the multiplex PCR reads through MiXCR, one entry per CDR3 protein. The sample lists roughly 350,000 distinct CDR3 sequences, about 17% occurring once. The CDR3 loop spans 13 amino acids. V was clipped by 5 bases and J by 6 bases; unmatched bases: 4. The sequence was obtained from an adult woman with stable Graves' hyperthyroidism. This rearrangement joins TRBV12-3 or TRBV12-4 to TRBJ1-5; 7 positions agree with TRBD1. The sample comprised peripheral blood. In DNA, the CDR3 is TGTGCCAGCAGTCCGGGGACAGTTCAGCCCCAGCATTTT. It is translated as CASSPGTVQPQHF.